This TCR beta chain comes out of a study of Graves' ophthalmopathy and Graves' hyperthyroidism. Germline V gene data show CDR1 as SQVTM and CDR2 as ANQGSEA. V lost 4 bases and J lost 0, with 7 bases in between. This CDR3 contains 12 residues. Amplification from RNA transcripts yielded the TCR beta CDR3 regions. First-round RT-PCR used HTBI primers; second-round multiplex PCR followed. Using its own MiXCR run on the multiplex PCR reads, TCRdb lists one record per CDR3 protein. Among approximately 1.2 million distinct CDR3 sequences listed, roughly 35% were seen once. This clonotype appeared many times. The sequence was obtained from an adult man with Graves' hyperthyroidism. Sequences were obtained from peripheral blood or thyroid tissue (not recorded which). The chain combines TRBV29-1 with TRBJ2-7; D is undetermined. CDR3 in DNA: TGCAGCGTTGGAGGCGTCTCCTACGAGCAGTACTTC. Translation: CSVGGVSYEQYF.